The next 24 T cell receptor beta chains were all read from a single sample in a study of blood T cell repertoires in COVID-19. The protocol was immunoSEQ multiplex PCR, while the TCRdb copy is restricted to in-frame clones and leaves out a portion. The sample holds tens of thousands of clones, more than 70% seen once. Sequencing was performed on peripheral blood. Receptor source: a human donor with acute or convalescent COVID-19. The donor label of this sample is uncertain.

The chain joins TRBV10-3 to TRBJ2-7; tentative D call: TRBD2 (6 bases). Germline loops: CDR1 ENHRY, CDR2 SYGVKD. Trimming pared 3 bases from V and 4 bases from J, leaving 22 bases between. The CDR3 covers 17 residues. This chain's CDR3 is CAISDTSGGTPLYEQYF. The CDR3 DNA sequence: TGTGCCATCAGTGACACCTCGGGCGGGACCCCCTTGTACGAGCAGTACTTC.

The chain uses TRBV19 and TRBJ2-7, with 8 bases matching TRBD2. V lost 3 bases, J lost 2 bases, and 6 bases stayed unmatched. The V gene's germline CDR1 is LNHDA and CDR2 SQIVND (reference sequence). The CDR3 totals 15 residues. The CDR3 reads CASSIGLARTYEQYF. In DNA, the CDR3 is TGTGCCAGTAGTATTGGACTAGCTAGAACCTACGAGCAGTACTTC.

The V and J genes are TRBV7-2 and TRBJ2-3; TRBD1 is a possible D gene (5 bases). Per germline, CDR1 SGHTA and CDR2 FQGNSA. The CDR3 length is 14 residues. V was cut by 4 bases and J by 6 bases, with 14 bases left in between. The CDR3 here is CASSSRRQHDTQYF. Here the CDR3 DNA reads TGTGCCAGCAGCTCGAGGAGACAGCACGATACGCAGTATTTT.

To note about this clone: The same CDR3 can be traced to other DNA sequences in this sample. The chain combines TRBV5-1 with TRBJ1-5; the D gene is possibly TRBD1 (5 bases). Trimming took 0 bases from V and 0 from J, leaving 10 bases between them. This CDR3 region has 16 residues. The V gene's germline CDR1 is SGHRS and CDR2 YFSETQ. The CDR3 DNA sequence: TGCGCCAGCAGCTTGGGGCAGGGCAATAGCAATCAGCCCCAGCATTTT. Amino acids: CASSLGQGNSNQPQHF.

The chain couples TRBV28 to TRBJ1-2, with D perhaps matching TRBD1 (5 bases). The ends were cut back, 6 bases at V and 8 bases at J, with 25 bases in the middle. The germline CDR1 and CDR2 sequences are MDHEN and SYDVKM. There are 16 residues in the CDR3. The DNA for the CDR3 is TGTGCCAGCAGCCCCACCACAGGAGGGTCTTTCACCGGCTACACCTTC. It translates to CASSPTTGGSFTGYTF.

The CDR3, as DNA: TGTGCCAGCAGCTTCGGCGGGAACACCGGGGAGCTGTTTTTT. Its translation is CASSFGGNTGELFF. The chain employs TRBV7-9 and TRBJ2-2; the D is unclear. Between the trimmed V and J ends, which lost 3 bases and 1 base, there was a span of 6 bases. CDR1 is SEHNR and CDR2 is FQNEAQ in the germline V gene (reference sequence). The CDR3 sequence is 14 residues long.

As concerns this clone: This sample includes further DNA sequences coding for the same CDR3. This chain uses TRBV9 with TRBJ1-1, with 7 bases aligning to TRBD1. The trim removed 4 bases at V and 1 base at J, leaving 4 bases unmatched. There are 14 residues in the CDR3. CDR1 is SGDLS, CDR2 YYNGEE, per germline. The CDR3 loop is CASSPGTANTEAFF. The CDR3 nucleotides read TGTGCCAGCAGCCCAGGGACAGCGAACACTGAAGCTTTCTTT.

The rearrangement uses TRBV11-2 and TRBJ2-3; a possible D gene is TRBD2 (6 bases). This CDR3 is built from 15 residues. Trimming stripped 6 bases from V and 2 bases from J, with 15 bases between. The germline V gene encodes CDR1 SGHAT and CDR2 FQNNGV. The CDR3: CASRRPGLSTDTQYF. In DNA form, the CDR3 reads TGTGCCAGCAGACGGCCGGGACTTTCCACAGATACGCAGTATTTT.

The DNA for the CDR3 is TGTGCCAGCAGCTTTCGGCAGGGGTACAATGAAAAACTGTTTTTT. This gives the protein CASSFRQGYNEKLFF. The rearrangement links TRBV7-2 to TRBJ1-4; weak D call: TRBD1 (6 bases). The germline gives CDR1 SGHTA, CDR2 FQGNSA. The CDR3 contains 15 residues. Trimming took off 3 bases at V and 5 bases at J, with 13 bases between the two ends.

V and J are TRBV2 and TRBJ2-5; D is unclear. Between the trimmed V and J ends, which lost 8 bases and 4 bases, there was a span of 8 bases. The CDR3 runs 11 residues. Germline assignment: CDR1 SNHLY and CDR2 FYNNEI. In nucleotides, the CDR3 is TGTGCCAGCTACCTAGGAGAGACCCAGTACTTC. It encodes CASYLGETQYF.

This clone was counted between two and nine times. The chain uses TRBV19 and TRBJ2-5; the match to TRBD2 covers 9 bases. The CDR3 totals 14 residues. The V and J ends lost 3 bases and 4 bases, in that order; junction bases with no gene match: 3. Per the germline V gene, CDR1 is LNHDA and CDR2 is SQIVND (reference sequence). This chain's CDR3 is CASSISGGSETQYF. The CDR3 DNA reads as TGTGCCAGTAGTATTAGCGGGGGCTCAGAGACCCAGTACTTC.

J is TRBJ2-7 and V is TRBV2; D is possibly TRBD1 (6 bases). Germline V gives CDR1 SNHLY, CDR2 FYNNEI. Trimming removed 11 bases at V and 2 bases at J, with 16 bases between. The CDR3 consists of 13 residues. The chain's CDR3 is CADRGQSTYEQYF. Written as DNA, the CDR3 is TGTGCCGATCGCGGACAGTCCACCTACGAGCAGTACTTC.

The V gene is TRBV9, the J gene TRBJ2-6; D may be TRBD1 (6 bases). V lost 3 bases to trimming and J lost 0 bases, with 7 bases between them. This CDR3 region has 15 residues. CDR1 and CDR2 from the germline V gene are SGDLS and YYNGEE. The CDR3 DNA reads TGTGCCAGCAGCGCAGGGGACTCTGGGGCCAACGTCCTGACTTTC. Amino acids: CASSAGDSGANVLTF.

The chain combines TRBV24-1 with TRBJ1-5; weak D call: TRBD1 (6 bases). CDR3 length equals 14 residues. V lost 7 bases, J lost 4 bases, and 13 bases lay in between. Per the germline V gene, CDR1 is KGHDR and CDR2 is SFDVKD. The CDR3 reads CATRAPGVNQPQHF. CDR3 DNA: TGTGCCACCAGGGCTCCAGGGGTGAATCAGCCCCAGCATTTT.

This chain uses TRBV10-3 with TRBJ1-1; 7 bases fit TRBD1. This CDR3 is built from 14 residues. Germline CDR1 and CDR2: ENHRY and SYGVKD. Germline trimming cut 6 bases from V and 1 base from J; bases unmatched to any gene: 5. This CDR3 reads CAISERQGNTEAFF. DNA of the CDR3: TGTGCCATCAGCGAAAGACAGGGGAACACTGAAGCTTTCTTT.

The chain combines TRBV28 with TRBJ2-5; possible D gene TRBD2, 7 bases. V was pared by 5 bases and J by 2 bases, with 18 bases between. The CDR3 runs 16 residues. Germline CDR1 and CDR2: MDHEN and SYDVKM. DNA for the CDR3: TGTGCCAGCAGTCGCCTGGGCGGGGGCCTACAAGAGACCCAGTACTTC. Translation: CASSRLGGGLQETQYF.

This sequence joins TRBV6-5 and TRBJ1-2, with 8 bases aligning to TRBD1. This CDR3 comprises 15 residues. V gave up 0 bases and J gave up 5 bases; unmatched junction bases: 5. The germline V gene encodes CDR1 MNHEY and CDR2 SVGAGI. Written as DNA, the CDR3 is TGTGCCAGCAGTTACTCCGGACAGGGTCAATATGGCTACACCTTC. Its translation: CASSYSGQGQYGYTF.

This chain links TRBV18 with TRBJ1-4; 8 bases fit TRBD1. V lost 6 bases, J lost 2 bases, and 8 bases stayed unmatched. This CDR3 region has 16 residues. Germline CDR1 KGHSH, CDR2 LQKENI. CDR3 nucleotide sequence: TGTGCCAGCTCGCTAGCCGGGACAGGCACTAATGAAAAACTGTTTTTT. Its translation is CASSLAGTGTNEKLFF.

The chain uses TRBV6-1 and TRBJ2-1; maybe TRBD1 (6 bases). The V end was cut by 4 bases, the J end by 2 bases, with 21 bases between. This CDR3 comprises 18 residues. The germline V gene encodes CDR1 MNHNS and CDR2 SASEGT. The CDR3 reads CASSVDPRQADAYNEQFF. CDR3 nucleotides: TGTGCCAGCAGTGTCGACCCAAGACAGGCTGACGCCTACAATGAGCAGTTCTTC.

This clone was picked up one time. This chain joins TRBV7-9 and TRBJ2-7, with a tentative D call TRBD1 (6 bases). This CDR3 spans 15 amino acids. Germline V gene lookup returns CDR1 SEHNR and CDR2 FQNEAQ (reference sequence). V lost 6 bases to trimming and J lost 4 bases, with 19 bases between them. The CDR3 loop is CASSRKGRGFYEQYF. In DNA, the CDR3 is TGTGCCAGCAGTCGTAAGGGCAGGGGATTTTACGAGCAGTACTTC. The full variable domain, completed using reference TRBV7-9 and TRBJ2-7, is DTGVSQNPRHKITKRGQNVTFRCDPISEHNRLYWYRQTLGQGPEFLTYFQNEAQLEKSRLLSDRFSAERPKGSFSTLEIQRTEQGDSAMYLCASSRKGRGFYEQYFGPGTRLTVT.

The V call is TRBV18, the J call TRBJ2-7, with 7 bases aligning to TRBD2. The CDR3 spans 13 residues. Germline V gene data show CDR1 as KGHSH and CDR2 as LQKENI. V was pared by 3 bases and J by 4 bases, with 3 bases of the junction left unmatched. The CDR3 DNA sequence: TGTGCCAGCTCACCGGGGGGGGGATACGAGCAGTACTTC. The encoded protein is CASSPGGGYEQYF.

The rearrangement joins TRBV28 to TRBJ1-4; D perhaps matches TRBD1 (6 bases). This CDR3 is 15 amino acids long. Looked up from germline, CDR1 is MDHEN and CDR2 is SYDVKM. V gave up 3 bases and J gave up 1 base, with 9 bases separating them. CDR3 DNA: TGTGCCAGCAGTTTTCAGGGGCTAACTAATGAAAAACTGTTTTTT. As protein: CASSFQGLTNEKLFF.

The chain uses TRBV29-1 and TRBJ2-7, with D perhaps matching TRBD2 (5 bases). V gave up 7 bases and J gave up 0 bases, with 16 bases separating them. The CDR3 totals 14 residues. Germline V gene lookup returns CDR1 SQVTM and CDR2 ANQGSEA. In DNA, the CDR3 is TGCAGCGCCCGGGGAGTGGGGAGCTCCTACGAGCAGTACTTC. As protein: CSARGVGSSYEQYF.

The chain combines TRBV24-1 with TRBJ2-7, with D perhaps matching TRBD2 (6 bases). The germline gives CDR1 KGHDR, CDR2 SFDVKD. The CDR3 is made up of 13 amino acids. The V end lost 5 bases, the J end lost 6 bases, and 13 bases lay between the germline ends. The CDR3 reads CATSGSRGGEQYF. CDR3 coding DNA: TGTGCCACCAGTGGTTCGCGGGGTGGCGAGCAGTACTTC.